This TCR beta chain was recovered during a study of cytomegalovirus exposure and HLA in healthy donors. Study-wide findings and caveats: Subsequent analysis showed first-cohort TCR clusters tending to co-occur in approximately 120 validation repertoires. Most TCR sequences proved rare, with some public TCRs found in many donors. Altogether, about 160 TCR beta chains were recorded as cytomegalovirus-associated. Both high specificity and high sensitivity reportedly marked the classifier's diagnosis of cytomegalovirus status.

Per germline, CDR1 SGHRS and CDR2 YFSETQ. The length of the CDR3 is 15 residues. V was trimmed by 1 base and J by 1 base, leaving 11 bases between them. As regards this clone: Antigen specificity is unknown.

Libraries were prepared by immunoSEQ multiplex PCR; TCRdb keeps only in-frame clonotypes and omits some of them. The data show approximately 150,000 clones, with approximately 93% seen just once and 0.69% held by the top ten. Sequenced input: PBMCs. This clonotype was sampled from a man aged 18 to 35 in good health and CMV-seronegative. The chain couples TRBV5-1 to TRBJ2-5, with D hard to call. The CDR3, as DNA: TGCGCCAGCAGCTTGCAAGAAGAGGTCCAAGAGACCCAGTACTTC. Amino acids: CASSLQEEVQETQYF.